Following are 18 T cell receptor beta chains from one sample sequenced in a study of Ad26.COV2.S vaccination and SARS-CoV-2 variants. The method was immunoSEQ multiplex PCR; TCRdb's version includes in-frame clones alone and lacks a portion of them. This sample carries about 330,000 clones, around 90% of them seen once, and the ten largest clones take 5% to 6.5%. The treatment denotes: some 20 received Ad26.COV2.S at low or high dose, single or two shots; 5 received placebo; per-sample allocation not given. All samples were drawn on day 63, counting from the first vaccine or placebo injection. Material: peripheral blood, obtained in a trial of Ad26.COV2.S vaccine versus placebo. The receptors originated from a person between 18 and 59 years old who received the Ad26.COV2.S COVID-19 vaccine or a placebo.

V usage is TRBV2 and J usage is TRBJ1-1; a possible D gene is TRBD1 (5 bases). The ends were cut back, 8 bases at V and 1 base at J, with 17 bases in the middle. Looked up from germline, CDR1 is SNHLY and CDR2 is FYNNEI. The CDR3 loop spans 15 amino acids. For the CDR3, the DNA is TGTGCCAGCGTTGGAGGGTTCAGGGAGAACACTGAAGCTTTCTTT. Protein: CASVGGFRENTEAFF. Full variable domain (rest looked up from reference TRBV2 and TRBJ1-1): EPEVTQTPSHQVTQMGQEVILRCVPISNHLYFYWYRQILGQKVEFLVSFYNNEISEKSEIFDDQFSVERPDGSNFTLKIRSTKLEDSAMYFCASVGGFRENTEAFFGQGTRLTVV.

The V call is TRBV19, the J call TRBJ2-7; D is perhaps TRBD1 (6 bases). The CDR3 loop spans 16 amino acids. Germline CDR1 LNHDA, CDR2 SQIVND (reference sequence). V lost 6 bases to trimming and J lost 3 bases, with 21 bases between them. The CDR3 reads CASRGAGSFTNYEQYF. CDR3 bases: TGTGCCAGTAGGGGGGCAGGGTCTTTCACAAACTACGAGCAGTACTTC.

Here the CDR3 DNA reads TGTGCCAGTATGGTCCTAGCGGGAGGGCATGAGCAGTTCTTC. As protein: CASMVLAGGHEQFF. The V call is TRBV19, the J call TRBJ2-1, with TRBD2 identical over 12 bases. CDR3 length: 14 amino acids. CDR1 and CDR2 from the germline V gene are LNHDA and SQIVND (reference sequence). V lost 7 bases and J lost 8; bases outside the gene matches: 6. The full variable domain, rest sourced from reference TRBV19 and TRBJ2-1, is DGGITQSPKYLFRKEGQNVTLSCEQNLNHDAMYWYRQDPGQGLRLIYYSQIVNDFQKGDIAEGYSVSREKKESFPLTVTSAQKNPTAFYLCASMVLAGGHEQFFGPGTRLTVL.

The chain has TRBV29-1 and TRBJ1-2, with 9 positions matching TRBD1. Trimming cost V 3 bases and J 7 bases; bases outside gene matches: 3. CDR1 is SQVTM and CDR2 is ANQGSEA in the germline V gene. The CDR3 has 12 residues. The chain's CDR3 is CSVEGQGGGYTF. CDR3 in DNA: TGCAGCGTTGAGGGACAGGGTGGTGGCTACACCTTC.

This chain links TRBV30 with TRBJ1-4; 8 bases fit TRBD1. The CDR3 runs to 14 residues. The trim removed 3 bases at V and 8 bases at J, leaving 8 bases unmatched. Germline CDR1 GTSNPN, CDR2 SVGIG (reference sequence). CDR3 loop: CAWRSPGGREKLFF. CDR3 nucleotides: TGTGCCTGGAGGTCTCCAGGGGGCCGAGAAAAACTGTTTTTT.

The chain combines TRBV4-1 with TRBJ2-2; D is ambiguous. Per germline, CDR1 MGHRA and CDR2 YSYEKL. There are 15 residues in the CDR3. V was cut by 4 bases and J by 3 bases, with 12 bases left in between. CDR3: CASSPPLRDTGELFF. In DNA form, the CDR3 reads TGCGCCAGCAGCCCCCCCCTAAGGGACACCGGGGAGCTGTTTTTT.

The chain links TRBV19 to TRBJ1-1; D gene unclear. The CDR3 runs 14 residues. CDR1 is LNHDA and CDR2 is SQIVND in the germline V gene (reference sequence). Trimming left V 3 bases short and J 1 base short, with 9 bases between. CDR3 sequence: CASSITDGNTEAFF. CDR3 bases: TGTGCCAGTAGTATCACCGACGGGAACACTGAAGCTTTCTTT.

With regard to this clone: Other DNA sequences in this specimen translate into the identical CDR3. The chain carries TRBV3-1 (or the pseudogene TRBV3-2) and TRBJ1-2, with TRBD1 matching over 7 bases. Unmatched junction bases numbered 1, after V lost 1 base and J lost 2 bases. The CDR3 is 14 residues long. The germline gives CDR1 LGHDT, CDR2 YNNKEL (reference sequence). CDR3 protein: CASSQGTGNYGYTF. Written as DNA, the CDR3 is TGTGCCAGCAGCCAAGGGACAGGAAACTATGGCTACACCTTC.

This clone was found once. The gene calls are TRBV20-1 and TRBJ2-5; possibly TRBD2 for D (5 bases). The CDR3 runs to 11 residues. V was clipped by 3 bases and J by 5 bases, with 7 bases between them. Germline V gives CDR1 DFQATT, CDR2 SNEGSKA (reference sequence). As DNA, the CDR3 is TGCAGTGCTAGGACGGGGGAGACCCAGTACTTC. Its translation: CSARTGETQYF.

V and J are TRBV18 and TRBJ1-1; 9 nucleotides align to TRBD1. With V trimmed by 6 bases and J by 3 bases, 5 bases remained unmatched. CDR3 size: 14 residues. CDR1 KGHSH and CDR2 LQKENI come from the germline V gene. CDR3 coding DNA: TGTGCCAGCTCGTCTGACAGGGGGGACACTGAAGCTTTCTTT. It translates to CASSSDRGDTEAFF.

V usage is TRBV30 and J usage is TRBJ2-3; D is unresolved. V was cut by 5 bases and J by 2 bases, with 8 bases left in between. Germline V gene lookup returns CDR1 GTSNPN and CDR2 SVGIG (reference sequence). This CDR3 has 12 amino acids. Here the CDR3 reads CAWDRPTDTQYF. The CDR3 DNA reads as TGTGCCTGGGACCGCCCCACAGATACGCAGTATTTT.

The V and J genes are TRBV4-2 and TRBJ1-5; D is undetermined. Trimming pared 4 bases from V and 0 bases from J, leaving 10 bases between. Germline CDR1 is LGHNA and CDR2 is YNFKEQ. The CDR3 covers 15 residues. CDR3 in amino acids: CASSPVGDSNQPQHF. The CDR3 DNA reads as TGTGCCAGCAGCCCTGTCGGGGATAGCAATCAGCCCCAGCATTTT.

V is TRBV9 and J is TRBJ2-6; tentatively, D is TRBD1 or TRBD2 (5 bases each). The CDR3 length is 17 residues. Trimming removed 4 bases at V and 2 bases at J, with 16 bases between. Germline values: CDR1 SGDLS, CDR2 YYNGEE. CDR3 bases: TGTGCCAGCAGCCGGGGCAGGGTATCCGCTGGGGCCAACGTCCTGACTTTC. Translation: CASSRGRVSAGANVLTF.

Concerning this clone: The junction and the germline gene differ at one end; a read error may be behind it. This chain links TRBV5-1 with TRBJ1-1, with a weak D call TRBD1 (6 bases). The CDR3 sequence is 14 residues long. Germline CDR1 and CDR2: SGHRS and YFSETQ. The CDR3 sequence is CANSLAVGAPEAFF. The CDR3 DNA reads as TGCGCCAACAGCTTGGCTGTGGGGGCACCGGAAGCTTTCTTT.

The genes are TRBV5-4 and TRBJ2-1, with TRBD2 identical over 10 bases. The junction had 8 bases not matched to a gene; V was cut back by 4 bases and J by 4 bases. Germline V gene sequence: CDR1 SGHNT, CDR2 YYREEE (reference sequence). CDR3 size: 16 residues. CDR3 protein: CASSGPGAGGYNEQFF. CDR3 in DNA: TGTGCCAGCAGCGGTCCTGGAGCGGGGGGGTACAATGAGCAGTTCTTC.

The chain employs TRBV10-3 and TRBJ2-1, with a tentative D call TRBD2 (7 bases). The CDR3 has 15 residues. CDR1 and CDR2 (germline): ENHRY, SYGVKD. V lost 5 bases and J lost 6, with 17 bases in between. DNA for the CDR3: TGTGCCATCAGTCCACTGGGGGGGGCCTTCAATGAGCAGTTCTTC. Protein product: CAISPLGGAFNEQFF.

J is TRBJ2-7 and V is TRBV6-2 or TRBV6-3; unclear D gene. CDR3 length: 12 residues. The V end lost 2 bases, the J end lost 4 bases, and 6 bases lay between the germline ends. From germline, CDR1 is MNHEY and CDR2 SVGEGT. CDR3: CASSYGPYEQYV. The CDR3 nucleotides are TGTGCCAGCAGTTACGGGCCTTACGAGCAGTACGTC.

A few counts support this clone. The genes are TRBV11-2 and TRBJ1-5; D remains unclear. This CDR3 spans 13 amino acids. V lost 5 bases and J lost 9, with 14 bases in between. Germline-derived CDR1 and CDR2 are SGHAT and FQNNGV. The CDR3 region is CASSREPPGPQHF. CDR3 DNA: TGTGCCAGCAGCCGAGAGCCGCCGGGGCCCCAGCATTTT.